Presented here are 20 T cell receptor beta chains from one specimen sequenced in a study of identical twins. TCRdb itself ran the 5' RACE reads through MiXCR, one entry per CDR3 protein. The repertoire holds 450,000 or so distinct CDR3 sequences, with approximately 17% as singletons. Sequencing used naive T cells sorted from blood. Every receptor here comes from a man aged 45-60 years in good health.

A few counts support this clonotype. V gene TRBV7-9 combines with J gene TRBJ2-5, with TRBD2 identical over 9 bases. V was pared by 0 bases and J by 2 bases, with 7 bases of the junction left unmatched. The CDR3 has 17 residues. Per germline, CDR1 SEHNR and CDR2 FQNEAQ (reference sequence). DNA of the CDR3: TGTGCCAGCAGCTTAGCCGACGTAGCGGGAGAGCAAGAGACCCAGTACTTC. As protein: CASSLADVAGEQETQYF.

This clonotype was recorded a few times. The genes are TRBV6-2 or TRBV6-3 and TRBJ2-5; D is unresolved. CDR1 MNHEY and CDR2 SVGEGT come from the germline V gene. The CDR3 extends over 14 amino acids. V was trimmed by 7 bases and J by 1 base, leaving 13 bases between them. CDR3 coding DNA: TGTGCCAGCAATGGACCGGAGACCCAAGAGACCCAGTACTTC. Translating it yields CASNGPETQETQYF.

This clonotype has ten or more counts. The chain recombines TRBV6-1 with TRBJ1-5; D remains unclear. CDR1 MNHNS and CDR2 SASEGT come from the germline V gene. This CDR3 comprises 16 residues. Trimming pared 7 bases from V and 2 bases from J, leaving 18 bases between. The CDR3 loop is CASTQSWELGNQPQHF. CDR3 DNA sequence: TGTGCCAGCACACAATCGTGGGAATTGGGCAATCAGCCCCAGCATTTT.

J is TRBJ1-1 and V is TRBV7-8; TRBD1 matches at 11 bases. CDR1 SGHVS and CDR2 FQNEAQ come from the germline V gene. The V gene end was trimmed by 3 bases and the J gene end by 4 bases; junction bases not matched to a gene: 4. The CDR3 spans 15 residues. The DNA for the CDR3 is TGTGCCAGCAGCTTTGTGGGACAGGGGGGCACTGAAGCTTTCTTT. Residues: CASSFVGQGGTEAFF.

This clonotype was counted at least ten times. The genes are TRBV11-2 and TRBJ2-7; D is undetermined. The CDR3 has 13 residues. Trimming stripped 6 bases from V and 0 bases from J, with 9 bases between. The germline CDR1 and CDR2 sequences are SGHAT and FQNNGV. CDR3 in DNA: TGTGCCAGCAGTCGCCTTGCCTCCTACGAGCAGTACTTC. This gives the protein CASSRLASYEQYF.

This sequence joins TRBV11-1 and TRBJ2-3; D might be TRBD1 or TRBD2, each matching 6 bases. The ends were cut back, 3 bases at V and 0 bases at J, with 22 bases in the middle. CDR1 and CDR2 from the germline V gene are SGHAT and FQDESV (reference sequence). The CDR3 is made up of 19 amino acids. For the CDR3, the DNA is TGTGCCAGCAGCTTCCGGGGGCCCTTGGGAGATTATAGCACAGATACGCAGTATTTT. This translates into CASSFRGPLGDYSTDTQYF.

The rearrangement links TRBV15 to TRBJ1-5; D gene ambiguous. With 0 bases removed from V and 6 bases from J, the gap between germline ends came to 3 bases. The CDR3 length is 12 residues. Germline assignment: CDR1 LNHNV and CDR2 YYDKDF (reference sequence). The CDR3 bases are TGTGCCACCAGCAGAGATAGTCAGCCCCAGCATTTT. The encoded protein is CATSRDSQPQHF.

This clonotype was detected a few times. This sequence joins TRBV7-2 and TRBJ1-2; D remains unclear. The CDR3 runs to 13 residues. Germline CDR1 reads SGHTA; CDR2 reads FQGNSA. V lost 5 bases and J 8 bases, leaving 15 bases between the germline ends. The CDR3 nucleotides read TGTGCCAGCAGCCCAAGGACGGTTCCCGGCTACACCTTC. It yields the protein CASSPRTVPGYTF.

The V and J genes are TRBV2 and TRBJ2-6; 7 bases are a match to TRBD1. J gave up 0 bases and V 5 bases, and 7 bases lay outside the gene matches. Germline CDR1 SNHLY, CDR2 FYNNEI. This CDR3 contains 17 residues. For the CDR3, the DNA is TGTGCCAGCAGTATACAGGGGCTTGGCTCTGGGGCCAACGTCCTGACTTTC. This translates into CASSIQGLGSGANVLTF.

This clonotype showed up just a few times. This chain joins TRBV12-3 or TRBV12-4 and TRBJ2-1; a weak D match, TRBD2 (5 bases). V was clipped by 10 bases and J by 1 base, with 14 bases between them. This CDR3 comprises 14 residues. The CDR3 DNA is TGTGCCACCGGTGTTGAGGGATCCTACAATGAGCAGTTCTTC. Its protein product is CATGVEGSYNEQFF.

V gene TRBV4-2 combines with J gene TRBJ2-5; D remains unclear. Germline V CDR1 and CDR2: LGHNA, YNFKEQ. CDR3 length: 14 amino acids. Trimming removed 2 bases at V and 2 bases at J, with 9 bases between. CDR3 nucleotide sequence: TGTGCCAGCAGCCAATCTAGTGATCAAGAGACCCAGTACTTC. It is translated as CASSQSSDQETQYF.

In this sample, this clonotype turned up a few times. This chain joins TRBV7-2 and TRBJ2-5, with D perhaps matching TRBD1 (5 bases). V dropped 2 bases and J dropped 5 bases, with 15 bases sitting between them. Germline lookup yields CDR1 SGHTA and CDR2 FQGNSA. The CDR3 consists of 15 residues. As DNA, the CDR3 is TGTGCCAGCAGCTTATCTGGGCAGGGTCAGGAGACCCAGTACTTC. Protein: CASSLSGQGQETQYF. Based on the CDR3 plus reference TRBV7-2 and TRBJ2-5, the full variable domain is GAGVSQSPSNKVTEKGKDVELRCDPISGHTALYWYRQSLGQGLEFLIYFQGNSAPDKSGLPSDRFSAERTGGSVSTLTIQRTQQEDSAVYLCASSLSGQGQETQYFGPGTRLLVL.

Written as DNA, the CDR3 is TGCGCCAGCAGCTTGTTGGCTAGCGGGGGGGCCCGCTACGAGCAGTACTTC. It translates to CASSLLASGGARYEQYF. The chain links TRBV5-1 to TRBJ2-7; TRBD2 aligns across 12 bases. This CDR3 has 17 residues. CDR1 is SGHRS and CDR2 is YFSETQ in the germline V gene. The trim removed 1 base at V and 3 bases at J, leaving 8 bases unmatched.

At least ten counts were recorded for this clonotype. The chain uses TRBV5-5 and TRBJ2-5; D call uncertain. Germline V gives CDR1 SGHKS, CDR2 YYEKEE (reference sequence). The length of the CDR3 is 14 residues. Trimming stripped 0 bases from V and 6 bases from J, with 12 bases between. The DNA of the CDR3 is TGTGCCAGCAGCTTGGGGCCCCCGTTGCAGACCCAGTACTTC. It is translated as CASSLGPPLQTQYF.

The rearrangement links TRBV4-3 to TRBJ2-2; 9 nucleotides align to TRBD2. CDR1 is LGHNA and CDR2 is YSLEER in the germline V gene. The CDR3 spans 17 residues. Unmatched junction bases numbered 10, after V lost 1 base and J lost 7 bases. The CDR3 DNA is TGCGCCAGCAGCCAAGTCCCAAGGCTAGCGGGACACGGGGAGCTGTTTTTT. It specifies CASSQVPRLAGHGELFF.

The chain recombines TRBV5-1 with TRBJ2-2; 8 positions agree with TRBD2. With V trimmed by 0 bases and J by 3 bases, 4 bases remained unmatched. In germline, CDR1 is SGHRS, CDR2 YFSETQ. This CDR3 is 16 amino acids long. CDR3 sequence (DNA): TGCGCCAGCAGCTTGGAGAGACTAGCGTACACCGGGGAGCTGTTTTTT. Translation: CASSLERLAYTGELFF.

The genes are TRBV20-1 and TRBJ2-2, with D perhaps TRBD1 (6 bases). Germline CDR1 DFQATT, CDR2 SNEGSKA (reference sequence). CDR3 length: 15 residues. Trimming left V 0 bases short and J 1 base short, with 9 bases between. CDR3 in amino acids: CSARDIQGNTGELFF. The CDR3 nucleotides read TGCAGTGCTAGAGATATACAGGGGAACACCGGGGAGCTGTTTTTT.

The V and J genes are TRBV5-1 and TRBJ2-2, with 8 bases aligning to TRBD1. This CDR3 region has 16 residues. V shed 4 bases, J shed 1 base, and the junction held 6 bases outside the gene matches. Germline V gene lookup returns CDR1 SGHRS and CDR2 YFSETQ. The CDR3 loop is CASSLQGAMNTGELFF. CDR3 coding DNA: TGCGCCAGCAGCCTCCAGGGGGCCATGAACACCGGGGAGCTGTTTTTT.

This chain uses TRBV20-1 with TRBJ2-1, with D perhaps TRBD2 (5 bases). V was pared by 5 bases and J by 5 bases, with 19 bases between. CDR3 length equals 15 residues. Per the germline V gene, CDR1 is DFQATT and CDR2 is SNEGSKA (reference sequence). This CDR3 is CSAPRLGAANNEQFF. CDR3 bases: TGCAGTGCTCCGAGGTTGGGAGCGGCGAACAATGAGCAGTTCTTC.

The chain couples TRBV7-6 to TRBJ2-7; D gene ambiguous. Germline V gene sequence: CDR1 SGHVS, CDR2 FNYEAQ. There are 12 residues in the CDR3. V lost 0 bases, J lost 5 bases, and 5 bases lay in between. This CDR3 is CASSLANNEQYF. The CDR3, as DNA: TGTGCCAGCAGCTTAGCGAATAACGAGCAGTACTTC.